The clone carrying this T cell receptor (beta chain) was seen just once. What it binds is not known. Trimming cost V 7 bases and J 0 bases, with 13 bases left between them. Germline CDR1 SNHLY, CDR2 FYNNEI. This CDR3 contains 16 residues. Stated time point: week 47, end of study. Each dose of the vaccine consisted of 300 ug of mutant IDH1 20-mer peptide, with topical imiquimod. Repertoires were generated with immunoSEQ multiplex PCR, while TCRdb's copy carries only in-frame clones and drops some. The repertoire consists of approximately 84,000 clones, with about 81% occurring once and the leading ten covering about 5.7%. The data belong to a study of a mutant IDH1 vaccine in newly diagnosed glioma.

This material consisted of PBMCs, taken from a glioma patient whose treatment included an IDH1 peptide vaccine. The chain uses TRBV2 and TRBJ1-6; D is unclear. The clonotype comes from a man aged 40-55 years with glioma. CDR3: CASTGPSSSYNSPLHF. In DNA form, the CDR3 reads TGTGCCAGCACTGGACCCTCGAGCTCCTATAATTCACCCCTCCACTTT.